Sequencing of this TCR beta chain was carried out in a study of T cells in Graves' hyperthyroidism and ophthalmopathy. Notes on the study in general: Ophthalmopathy was distinguished from stable hyperthyroidism by 13 V-J signatures.

TCR beta CDR3 regions were amplified from RNA transcripts. The HTBI primer set drove a first-round RT-PCR of the TCR CDR3. TCRdb redid the calling of the multiplex PCR reads with MiXCR, one entry per CDR3 protein. The sample consists of 500,000 to 650,000 distinct CDR3 sequences, 15% to 20% of them appearing once. This clonotype was seen many times. What it binds is not known. Each person with ophthalmopathy scored at least 3 on the Clinical Activity Score, reached NOSPECS grade 4 or higher, and had been ill under 3 months. On the basis of clinical symptoms, serum thyroxine and TRAb, thyroid ultrasound and orbital computed tomography, diagnoses were made. V dropped 1 base and J dropped 4 bases, with 10 bases sitting between them. The CDR3 covers 14 residues. CDR1 and CDR2 from the germline V gene are SGHTA and FQGNSA.

The chain combines TRBV7-2 with TRBJ1-1, with D hard to call. This TCR was sampled from a middle-aged man with Graves' ophthalmopathy. Sequenced material: blood. The CDR3 nucleotides are TGTGCCAGCAGCTTAGACAGCCGAGGCACTGAAGCTTTCTTT. Its translation: CASSLDSRGTEAFF.